A single count supports the clone carrying this T cell receptor beta chain. The data were taken from a study of blood T cell repertoires in COVID-19. Profiled with immunoSEQ multiplex PCR; TCRdb holds only in-frame clones, not every one. The table lists 440,000 or so clones, about 91% of them singletons. Germline V gives CDR1 SGDLS, CDR2 YYNGEE. The CDR3 spans 15 residues. Losses at the gene ends were 1 base for V and 5 bases for J; bases not matched to a gene: 6. Sequenced sample: peripheral blood. This chain connects TRBV9 to TRBJ2-1; 7 positions agree with TRBD1. The sequence was obtained from a woman in her thirties or forties with COVID-19, enrolled during active disease. The CDR3 is CASSVRQGVNNEQFF. The CDR3 DNA follows: TGTGCCAGCAGCGTAAGACAGGGAGTCAACAATGAGCAGTTCTTC.